One sample yielded the 2 T cell receptor beta chains listed below, sequenced in a study of metastatic and nonmetastatic thyroid tumors. None of the patients had undergone any treatment ahead of thyroid surgery. TCRdb called clones again from the PCR reads with MiXCR. The sample lists about 92,000 clones; 15% were seen once. Sample: blood. These receptors were collected from a female donor with papillary thyroid cancer or a benign thyroid nodule (not recorded which). Some clones in this sample may be carry-over from other donors' samples.

This clone was seen a few times. A much larger clone differs from this one at a single base, so this may be a read error. The rearrangement links TRBV27 to TRBJ2-3, with D uncertain. Trimming took off 2 bases at V and 2 bases at J, with 11 bases between the two ends. The CDR3 contains 15 residues. Per the germline V gene, CDR1 is MNHEY and CDR2 is SMNVEV (reference sequence). In DNA, the CDR3 is TGTGCCAGCAGTTTAGATCGGGTGGCCACAGATACGCAGTATTTT. Its translation is CASSLDRVATDTQYF.

The table lists this clone with many counts. The chain carries TRBV7-9 and TRBJ1-2; no firm D call. Deletions cut 5 bases from V and 5 bases from J, with 12 bases between. The CDR3 has 13 amino acids. Germline V gene lookup returns CDR1 SEHNR and CDR2 FQNEAQ (reference sequence). This CDR3 reads CASSGGRGYGYTF. Written as DNA, the CDR3 is TGTGCCAGCAGCGGAGGGAGAGGTTATGGCTACACCTTC.